What follows are 11 T cell receptor beta chains derived from one specimen sequenced in a study of CD4 T cells in relation to SARS-CoV-2 and coronaviruses. Here immunoSEQ multiplex PCR was the method, and the copy in TCRdb shows in-frame clones only, minus some. This sample carries 35,000 to 40,000 clones, around 87% of them seen once, and the ten largest clones take 9.2%. Input material: memory CD4+ T cells from PBMCs. These receptors all come from an adult with COVID-19.

The CDR3 protein is CASSKASRADTQYF. For the CDR3, the DNA is TGTGCCAGCAGCAAAGCTTCCCGGGCAGATACGCAGTATTTT. J is TRBJ2-3 and V is TRBV21-1; TRBD2, as called in the table, went unchecked against the DNA. TRBV21-1 is a pseudogene segment. The CDR3 spans 14 residues.

The CDR3 DNA reads as TGTGCCAGTAGTCGGTTCCGGAGCGGGGCGACAGATACGCAGTATTTT. It is translated as CASSRFRSGATDTQYF. V is TRBV27 and J is TRBJ2-3; 7 positions match TRBD2. CDR3 length: 16 residues. Trimming at V came to 9 bases and at J to 3 bases, leaving 15 bases not matched to a gene. The germline V gene has CDR1 MNHEY and CDR2 SMNVEV (reference sequence).

This chain joins TRBV19 and TRBJ1-5; 8 nucleotides align to TRBD1. Germline CDR1 and CDR2: LNHDA and SQIVND (reference sequence). The length of the CDR3 is 16 residues. V shed 3 bases, J shed 2 bases, and the junction held 6 bases outside the gene matches. The CDR3 DNA reads TGTGCCAGTAGTATCGGCAGGGGGCCGGGCAATCAGCCCCAGCATTTT. Its protein product is CASSIGRGPGNQPQHF.

The genes are TRBV29-1 and TRBJ1-5, with D possibly TRBD1 on 5 matching bases. V was clipped by 4 bases and J by 1 base, with 11 bases between them. The CDR3 loop spans 14 amino acids. Germline V gene sequence: CDR1 SQVTM, CDR2 ANQGSEA. In DNA, the CDR3 is TGCAGCGTTGCGTCAGCAGGGAGCAATCAGCCCCAGCATTTT. Protein sequence: CSVASAGSNQPQHF.

This clone was counted only a few times. Distinct nucleotide sequences in the sample also encode this CDR3. The chain couples TRBV5-1 to TRBJ2-3; 7 bases are a match to TRBD1. CDR3 length equals 15 residues. V lost 1 base and J lost 1; bases outside the gene matches: 3. Germline values: CDR1 SGHRS, CDR2 YFSETQ. CDR3 amino acids: CASSLRGLGTDTQYF. In DNA, the CDR3 is TGCGCCAGCAGCTTGAGGGGGCTAGGCACAGATACGCAGTATTTT.

CDR3 sequence reads: CASSYRTGGKDEQYF. The CDR3 bases are TGTGCCAGCAGTTACCGGACAGGGGGGAAGGACGAGCAGTACTTC. V is TRBV6-5 and J is TRBJ2-7, with TRBD1 matching 10 bases. Trimming took 2 bases from V and 5 from J; bases not matched to a gene: 6. CDR1 is MNHEY, CDR2 SVGAGI, per germline. The CDR3 loop spans 15 amino acids.

V usage is TRBV6-5 and J usage is TRBJ1-2, with D possibly being TRBD1 (6 bases). The germline V gene has CDR1 MNHEY and CDR2 SVGAGI. V was clipped by 3 bases and J by 10 bases, with 18 bases between them. The CDR3 length is 14 residues. The CDR3 coding sequence is TGTGCCAGCAGTTATGGGGGGAGGGGGAAGATCTACACCTTC. This sequence encodes CASSYGGRGKIYTF.

In regard to this clone: Germline and junction disagree at one end, which may indicate a read error. V and J are TRBV7-7 and TRBJ2-2; 12 bases are a match to TRBD2. CDR1 is SSHAT, CDR2 FNYEAQ, per germline (reference sequence). This CDR3 spans 17 amino acids. For the CDR3, the DNA is TGTGCTAGCAGCCCCACTAGCGGGGGGATTAACACCGGGGAGCTGTTTTTT. Encoded protein: CASSPTSGGINTGELFF.

This clone was found once. The J gene is TRBJ2-5, the V gene TRBV5-1; either TRBD1 or TRBD2 may fit D (5 bases each). This CDR3 spans 16 amino acids. Germline loops: CDR1 SGHRS, CDR2 YFSETQ. The V end lost 4 bases, the J end lost 1 base, and 17 bases lay between the germline ends. The CDR3 coding sequence is TGCGCCAGCAGCCCCTCCAGGAGGCAGGGCCAAGAGACCCAGTACTTC. Translation: CASSPSRRQGQETQYF.

Concerning this clone: Relative to the germline gene, one junction end is altered; a read error may explain this. The same CDR3 also results from other DNA sequences found in this sample. The chain recombines TRBV3-1 (or the pseudogene TRBV3-2) with TRBJ2-7; TRBD2 agrees at 8 bases. The CDR3 consists of 15 residues. Germline V gene data show CDR1 as LGHDT and CDR2 as YNNKEL (reference sequence). The CDR3 nucleotides read TGTGCCAGCAGCCCTTTGCGGGGGGCCGCCTACGAGCAGTATTTC. It specifies CASSPLRGAAYEQYF.

The chain carries TRBV28 and TRBJ1-2; perhaps TRBD1 as D (5 bases). V lost 5 bases and J lost 7, with 20 bases in between. The CDR3 sequence is 15 residues long. Germline V gene lookup returns CDR1 MDHEN and CDR2 SYDVKM. The CDR3 loop is CASSLLRVTGSGYTF. The CDR3 DNA follows: TGTGCCAGCAGTCTCCTCAGGGTTACTGGCTCTGGCTACACCTTC.